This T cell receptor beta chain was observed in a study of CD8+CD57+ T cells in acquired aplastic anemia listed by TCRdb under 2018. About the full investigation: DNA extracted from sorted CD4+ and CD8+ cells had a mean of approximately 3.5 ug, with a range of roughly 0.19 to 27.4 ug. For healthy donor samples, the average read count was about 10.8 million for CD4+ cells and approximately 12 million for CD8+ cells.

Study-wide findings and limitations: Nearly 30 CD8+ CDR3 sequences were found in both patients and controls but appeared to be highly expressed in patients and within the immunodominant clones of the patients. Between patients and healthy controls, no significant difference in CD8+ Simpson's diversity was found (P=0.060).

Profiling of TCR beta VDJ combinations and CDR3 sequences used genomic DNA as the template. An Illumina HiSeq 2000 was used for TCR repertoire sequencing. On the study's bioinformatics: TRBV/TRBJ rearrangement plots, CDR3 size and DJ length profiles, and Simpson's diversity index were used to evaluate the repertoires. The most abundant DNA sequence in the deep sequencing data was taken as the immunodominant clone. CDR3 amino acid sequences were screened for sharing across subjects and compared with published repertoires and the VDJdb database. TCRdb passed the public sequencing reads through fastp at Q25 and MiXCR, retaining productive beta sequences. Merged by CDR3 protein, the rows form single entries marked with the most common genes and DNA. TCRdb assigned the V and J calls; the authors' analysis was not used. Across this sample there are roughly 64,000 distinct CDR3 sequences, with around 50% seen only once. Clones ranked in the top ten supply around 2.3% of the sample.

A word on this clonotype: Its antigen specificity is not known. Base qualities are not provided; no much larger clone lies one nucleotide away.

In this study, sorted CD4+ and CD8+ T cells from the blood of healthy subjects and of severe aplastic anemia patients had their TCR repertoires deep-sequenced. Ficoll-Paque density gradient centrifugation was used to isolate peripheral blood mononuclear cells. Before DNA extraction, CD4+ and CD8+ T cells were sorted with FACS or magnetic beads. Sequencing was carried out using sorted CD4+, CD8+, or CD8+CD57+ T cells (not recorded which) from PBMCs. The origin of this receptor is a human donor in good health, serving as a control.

The DNA is TGTGCCACCAGTGACTCACCCGGGACTAGCGGGAGGTACGAGCAGTACTTC. This translates into CATSDSPGTSGRYEQYF. The chain is assembled from TRBV24-1 and TRBJ2-7; the junction holds 15 bases that match TRBD2. Reading from cysteine to phenylalanine, the CDR3 counts 17 amino acids. CDR3 DNA is the only sequence kept; it has 51 bases, read in frame from the first base. Trimming accounts for 4 bases at V and 4 bases at J, while the number of junction bases matched to no gene is 7. CDR1 and CDR2, per the germline V gene, are KGHDR and SFDVKD.